The 31 T cell receptor beta chains given below trace back to one sample, sequenced in a study of CD8 T cells in Susac syndrome. A quantity of about 0.5 to 1 ug RNA underwent reverse transcription using random hexamers. MiXCR, applied by TCRdb to the immunoSEQ multiplex PCR reads, yields one record per CDR3 protein. The sample carries about 300,000 distinct CDR3 sequences, around nine tenths recorded once. Sequencing was performed on CD8+ T cells from PBMCs. Every receptor here comes from a human donor with multiple sclerosis.

The chain is built from TRBV7-2 and TRBJ2-2, with 7 bases matching TRBD2. The trim removed 5 bases at V and 7 bases at J, leaving 16 bases unmatched. Germline CDR1 is SGHTA and CDR2 is FQGNSA. This CDR3 region has 17 residues. The CDR3 here is CASSRTGTILHGGELFF. The CDR3 DNA follows: TGTGCCAGCAGCCGGACCGGGACTATCCTACATGGCGGGGAGCTGTTTTTT.

This sequence joins TRBV4-3 and TRBJ2-6, with D possibly matching TRBD1 (6 bases). Germline CDR1 and CDR2: LGHNA and YSLEER. The CDR3 has 19 residues. V lost 0 bases and J 0 bases, leaving 15 bases between the germline ends. Written as DNA, the CDR3 is TGCGCCAGCAGCCAAGATCCGCACAGGGTCAACTCTGGGGCCAACGTCCTGACTTTC. Protein sequence: CASSQDPHRVNSGANVLTF.

This chain uses TRBV6-5 with TRBJ1-5; D remains ambiguous. The CDR3 loop spans 17 amino acids. Deletions cut 4 bases from V and 0 bases from J, with 16 bases between. Germline CDR1 MNHEY, CDR2 SVGAGI. CDR3 nucleotide sequence: TGTGCCAGCAGTTTCGCGGTCCCTACGTATAGCAATCAGCCCCAGCATTTT. Translation: CASSFAVPTYSNQPQHF.

This clonotype has a single count. Germline and junction disagree at one end, which may indicate a read error. CDR3 in amino acids: CASSPGGGSVDF. CDR3 nucleotide sequence: TGTGCCAGCAGCCCGGGCGGGGGTTCCGTCGACTTC. This rearrangement joins TRBV7-6 to TRBJ2-7, with 7 bases fitting TRBD2. This CDR3 contains 12 residues. The V gene's germline CDR1 is SGHVS and CDR2 FNYEAQ.

The genes are TRBV7-9 and TRBJ2-7, with D maybe TRBD1 (6 bases). Germline CDR1 reads SEHNR; CDR2 reads FQNEAQ (reference sequence). Trimming removed 6 bases from V and 6 bases from J, with 21 bases in between. This CDR3 has 15 amino acids. In nucleotides, the CDR3 is TGTGCCAGCAGTCCGCTCGCAGGGGTCTTGGTCGAGCAGTACTTC. This sequence encodes CASSPLAGVLVEQYF.

This clonotype has a handful of counts. This chain uses TRBV13 with TRBJ2-1; D ambiguous. Germline values: CDR1 PRHDT, CDR2 FYEKMQ (reference sequence). The CDR3 runs to 16 residues. Trimming removed 4 bases at V and 0 bases at J, with 13 bases between. The CDR3: CASSSHPRSSYNEQFF. For the CDR3, the DNA is TGTGCCAGCAGCTCCCACCCCAGGAGCTCCTACAATGAGCAGTTCTTC.

This chain's CDR3 is CASSQEWGDYQPQHF. The CDR3 bases are TGCGCCAGCAGCCAAGAATGGGGGGATTATCAGCCCCAGCATTTT. The V and J genes are TRBV4-3 and TRBJ1-5; D possibly corresponds to TRBD1 (5 bases). The ends were cut back, 0 bases at V and 5 bases at J, with 11 bases in the middle. The CDR3 sequence is 15 residues long. Germline V gene data show CDR1 as LGHNA and CDR2 as YSLEER.

This CDR3 reads CASHWLGVTDTQYF. In nucleotides, the CDR3 is TGTGCCAGCCACTGGTTGGGGGTCACAGATACGCAGTATTTT. V and J are TRBV7-9 and TRBJ2-3; TRBD1 or TRBD2 may be the D gene (5 bases each). The germline CDR1 and CDR2 sequences are SEHNR and FQNEAQ (reference sequence). Trimming removed 8 bases from V and 2 bases from J, with 14 bases in between. This CDR3 is built from 14 residues.

The chain uses TRBV6-6 and TRBJ2-7; D unresolved. The CDR3 has 12 residues. Germline V gives CDR1 MNHNY, CDR2 SVGAGI (reference sequence). Trimming shortened V by 4 bases and J by 6 bases, and 10 bases separated the two germline ends. CDR3 region: CASSSPNLEQYF. The CDR3 DNA is TGTGCCAGCAGTTCTCCGAACCTCGAGCAGTACTTC.

The chain carries TRBV20-1 and TRBJ1-2; D might be TRBD1 (5 bases). The germline gives CDR1 DFQATT, CDR2 SNEGSKA (reference sequence). V was clipped by 5 bases and J by 7 bases, with 23 bases between them. This CDR3 region has 15 residues. The CDR3 sequence is CSAYHPQDHFTGYTF. The CDR3 nucleotides read TGCAGTGCTTACCACCCACAGGATCACTTTACTGGCTACACCTTC.

V and J are TRBV20-1 and TRBJ2-1, with D possibly matching TRBD2 (6 bases). CDR3 size: 15 residues. Trimming removed 0 bases from V and 3 bases from J, with 12 bases in between. CDR1 and CDR2 from the germline V gene are DFQATT and SNEGSKA (reference sequence). The CDR3 reads CSARDLGEDYNEQFF. CDR3 coding DNA: TGCAGTGCTAGAGATCTTGGGGAGGACTACAATGAGCAGTTCTTC.

The chain has TRBV11-2 and TRBJ2-6; TRBD2 agrees at 7 bases. CDR3 size: 16 residues. Per germline, CDR1 SGHAT and CDR2 FQNNGV. The V segment lost 1 base and the J segment 2 bases; nucleotides outside the gene matches: 2. The CDR3 DNA is TGTGCCAGCAGCTTAGGGGGGGGAGCTGGGGCCAACGTCCTGACTTTC. Residues: CASSLGGGAGANVLTF. Filled out from reference TRBV11-2 and TRBJ2-6, the complete variable domain reads EAGVAQSPRYKIIEKRQSVAFWCNPISGHATLYWYQQILGQGPKLLIQFQNNGVVDDSQLPKDRFSAERLKGVDSTLKIQPAKLEDSAVYLCASSLGGGAGANVLTFGAGSRLTVL.

The chain combines TRBV12-3 or TRBV12-4 with TRBJ2-6; D not resolved. V lost 3 bases and J lost 0, with 3 bases in between. The CDR3 runs 14 residues. CDR3 protein: CASSFGSGANVLTF. CDR3 sequence (DNA): TGTGCCAGCAGTTTCGGCTCTGGGGCCAACGTCCTGACTTTC.

The chain combines TRBV13 with TRBJ2-1, with 7 bases fitting TRBD2. The ends lost 5 bases at V and 6 bases at J; junction bases unmatched: 13. The CDR3 totals 16 residues. CDR1 PRHDT and CDR2 FYEKMQ come from the germline V gene (reference sequence). Written as DNA, the CDR3 is TGTGCCAGCAGCCCCCGCGGGCTTGGCGGGGGCAATGAGCAGTTCTTC. It translates to CASSPRGLGGGNEQFF.

The rearrangement uses TRBV7-9 and TRBJ1-3, with D perhaps matching TRBD1 (5 bases). The CDR3 contains 17 residues. The V end lost 8 bases, the J end lost 1 base, and 21 bases lay between the germline ends. Germline V gene lookup returns CDR1 SEHNR and CDR2 FQNEAQ (reference sequence). CDR3 DNA sequence: TGTGCCAGCTTCACGACGGGAGGGGACGGGTCTGGAAACACCATATATTTT. This translates into CASFTTGGDGSGNTIYF.

The chain joins TRBV7-9 to TRBJ2-2, with D tentatively TRBD1 (5 bases). CDR3 length: 14 residues. V was shortened by 11 bases and J by 5 bases, with 18 bases between the two germline ends. Germline V gene lookup returns CDR1 SEHNR and CDR2 FQNEAQ (reference sequence). The CDR3 protein is CAAEGAGKTGELFF. CDR3 nucleotide sequence: TGTGCCGCCGAAGGGGCAGGGAAAACCGGGGAGCTGTTTTTT.

This chain joins TRBV27 and TRBJ1-4, with TRBD1 as a possible D gene (5 bases). Germline values: CDR1 MNHEY, CDR2 SMNVEV (reference sequence). Trimming took off 5 bases at V and 1 base at J, with 11 bases between the two ends. The CDR3 extends over 15 amino acids. CDR3 residues: CASSGRDGTNEKLFF. DNA for the CDR3: TGTGCCAGCAGTGGCCGGGACGGAACTAATGAAAAACTGTTTTTT.

The chain employs TRBV29-1 and TRBJ2-3; perhaps TRBD1 as D (6 bases). This CDR3 spans 13 amino acids. Germline values: CDR1 SQVTM, CDR2 ANQGSEA. Trimming stripped 5 bases from V and 0 bases from J, with 9 bases between. CDR3 in amino acids: CSVLGASTDTQYF. Here the CDR3 DNA reads TGCAGCGTTCTGGGGGCAAGCACAGATACGCAGTATTTT.

The chain has TRBV25-1 and TRBJ2-2; D may match TRBD1 or TRBD2 (5 bases each). The CDR3 is made up of 16 amino acids. Germline V gene sequence: CDR1 MGHDK, CDR2 SYGVNS. The V end was cut by 0 bases, the J end by 4 bases, with 12 bases between. CDR3 protein: CASSEYYGDGTGELFF. The CDR3 region has the DNA TGTGCCAGCAGTGAATATTACGGGGACGGCACCGGGGAGCTGTTTTTT. Complete variable domain (other parts from reference TRBV25-1 and TRBJ2-2): EADIYQTPRYLVIGTGKKITLECSQTMGHDKMYWYQQDPGMELHLIHYSYGVNSTEKGDLSSESTVSRIRTEHFPLTLESARPSHTSQYLCASSEYYGDGTGELFFGEGSRLTVL.

This rearrangement joins TRBV28 to TRBJ2-1; 7 bases are a match to TRBD2. This CDR3 region has 14 residues. CDR1 MDHEN and CDR2 SYDVKM come from the germline V gene. V trimming: 5 bases; J trimming: 2 bases; junction bases outside the gene matches: 3. The DNA for the CDR3 is TGTGCCAGCAGTCGGCGGGAGACCTACAATGAGCAGTTCTTC. Translating it yields CASSRRETYNEQFF.

The rearrangement links TRBV9 to TRBJ2-1; 10 nucleotides line up with TRBD2. The germline V gene encodes CDR1 SGDLS and CDR2 YYNGEE. The CDR3 length is 14 residues. Trimming removed 3 bases from V and 8 bases from J; junction bases left unmatched: 5. CDR3 sequence: CASSAEGTSDEQFF. CDR3 coding DNA: TGTGCCAGCAGCGCCGAGGGGACTAGCGATGAGCAGTTCTTC.

V and J are TRBV28 and TRBJ2-2, with D uncertain. There are 15 residues in the CDR3. V lost 2 bases, J lost 0 bases, and 7 bases lay in between. Germline V CDR1 and CDR2: MDHEN, SYDVKM. CDR3 protein: CASSLGQPNTGELFF. DNA for the CDR3: TGTGCCAGCAGTTTAGGGCAACCGAACACCGGGGAGCTGTTTTTT.

This clonotype was observed a few times. V and J are TRBV13 and TRBJ2-5; TRBD2 matches at 14 bases. The germline V gene encodes CDR1 PRHDT and CDR2 FYEKMQ (reference sequence). With V trimmed by 4 bases and J by 8 bases, 6 bases remained unmatched. The length of the CDR3 is 15 residues. CDR3 nucleotides: TGTGCCAGCAGCTCCCTGGGACTAGCGGGAGTAACCCAGTACTTC. Its protein product is CASSSLGLAGVTQYF.

The gene calls are TRBV20-1 and TRBJ2-2, with D possibly TRBD1 on 5 matching bases. There are 15 residues in the CDR3. Deletions cut 8 bases from V and 2 bases from J, with 18 bases between. CDR1 DFQATT and CDR2 SNEGSKA come from the germline V gene (reference sequence). The CDR3 region is CSIPQGQGNTGELFF. CDR3 bases: TGCAGTATTCCTCAGGGCCAGGGAAACACCGGGGAGCTGTTTTTT.

This clonotype was seen a single time. The rearrangement links TRBV4-1 to TRBJ2-1; TRBD1 or TRBD2 may be the D gene (5 bases each). From germline, CDR1 is MGHRA and CDR2 YSYEKL. The CDR3 covers 17 residues. The germline V and J ends were trimmed by 7 bases and 4 bases, with 23 bases remaining between them. CDR3 DNA sequence: TGCGCCAGCACCTTAAGAGACGAGGAGAGGGGATACAATGAGCAGTTCTTC. This sequence encodes CASTLRDEERGYNEQFF.

A single count supports this clonotype. This sequence joins TRBV28 and TRBJ1-3; D is ambiguous. Looked up from germline, CDR1 is MDHEN and CDR2 is SYDVKM. The ends were cut back, 3 bases at V and 0 bases at J, with 3 bases in the middle. There are 13 residues in the CDR3. This CDR3 reads CASSFVSGNTIYF. DNA for the CDR3: TGTGCCAGCAGTTTTGTCTCTGGAAACACCATATATTTT.

The chain combines TRBV19 with TRBJ1-5, with D tentatively TRBD1 (5 bases). Germline V gene lookup returns CDR1 LNHDA and CDR2 SQIVND (reference sequence). This CDR3 comprises 14 residues. Trimming shortened V by 6 bases and J by 6 bases, and 15 bases separated the two germline ends. CDR3 in amino acids: CASRSEEGVQPQHF. The CDR3 nucleotides are TGTGCCAGTAGGAGTGAGGAAGGGGTTCAGCCCCAGCATTTT.

The rearrangement joins TRBV27 to TRBJ2-3; 8 bases fit TRBD2. CDR1 and CDR2 (germline): MNHEY, SMNVEV (reference sequence). The CDR3 is made up of 15 amino acids. Unmatched junction bases numbered 2, after V lost 0 bases and J lost 3 bases. The CDR3 DNA is TGTGCCAGCAGTTTATCTCCGGGAGGGACAGATACGCAGTATTTT. Translated, it gives CASSLSPGGTDTQYF.

The chain joins TRBV27 to TRBJ1-2; TRBD1 might be the D (5 bases). Germline V gives CDR1 MNHEY, CDR2 SMNVEV (reference sequence). This CDR3 region has 12 residues. V dropped 11 bases and J dropped 5 bases, with 15 bases sitting between them. CDR3 protein: CAGTADKYGYTF. In DNA form, the CDR3 reads TGTGCCGGAACAGCGGACAAGTATGGCTACACCTTC.

The J gene is TRBJ2-7, the V gene TRBV11-2, with D perhaps matching TRBD2 (5 bases). The germline V gene encodes CDR1 SGHAT and CDR2 FQNNGV. The V end lost 7 bases, the J end lost 3 bases, and 10 bases lay between the germline ends. The CDR3 is made up of 12 amino acids. The CDR3 loop reads CASTFGDYEQYF. CDR3 sequence (DNA): TGTGCCAGCACCTTCGGGGACTACGAGCAGTACTTC. Full variable domain (rest looked up from reference TRBV11-2 and TRBJ2-7): EAGVAQSPRYKIIEKRQSVAFWCNPISGHATLYWYQQILGQGPKLLIQFQNNGVVDDSQLPKDRFSAERLKGVDSTLKIQPAKLEDSAVYLCASTFGDYEQYFGPGTRLTVT.

The CDR3 spells CASSQDNFNNEQFF. The CDR3 nucleotides are TGCGCCAGCAGCCAAGATAATTTCAACAATGAGCAGTTCTTC. The gene calls are TRBV4-3 and TRBJ2-1; no reliable D call. V was shortened by 0 bases and J by 5 bases, with 8 bases between the two germline ends. Germline lookup yields CDR1 LGHNA and CDR2 YSLEER. The CDR3 runs to 14 residues.